The rows below give T cell receptor beta chains drawn from one sample of a study of cytomegalovirus exposure and HLA in healthy donors. TCRdb's copy holds only in-frame clones and misses some; the assay was immunoSEQ multiplex PCR. Counted here are about 180,000 clones, 60% to 85% occurring once; the ten biggest clones make up over 3%. Sequenced: PBMCs. Every receptor here comes from a woman between 50 and 59 years old in good health and CMV-seropositive. Both conserved end residues are part of each CDR3. Each record gives: V gene, CDR3 protein.

>TRBV19
CASTMGADNEQFF
>TRBV4-2
CASSFGSQGEQYF
>TRBV19
CASSIIEGQGELFF
>TRBV4-3
CASSRAAPNTEAFF
>TRBV18
CASSPVSQANTGELFF
>TRBV27
CASSLSIAGNQPQHF
>TRBV7-3
CASSPMRGSYEQYF
>TRBV5-1
CASSLYPPGQGDNSPLHF
>TRBV11-3
CASSSRGVGTDTQYF
>TRBV2
CASSDRNRGAPRGYTF
>TRBV11-2
CASSGASTQYF
>TRBV7-2
CASSVGGGNQPQHF
>TRBV5-1
CASSLRYQETQYF
>TRBV9
CASSADSSYNEQFF
>TRBV19
CASSIGRGRGFMVGNQPQHF
>TRBV30
CAWSGLAGGETQYF
>TRBV5-4
CASSLDWAQEQFF
>TRBV10-3
CASHEQDQPQHF
>TRBV9
CASSEHPSLVSSYNEQFF
>TRBV18
CASSPEVMNTEAFF
>TRBV28
CASSFPQVDYGYTF
>TRBV30
CAWSGNSYNEQFF
>TRBV27
CASSLGGGGFNTEAFF
>TRBV9
CASSVRGGGNTIYF
>TRBV13
CASSYPTGGSRAFF
>TRBV25-1
CASSEAGLTDTQYF
>TRBV5-1
CASSPGVRVEKLFF
>TRBV14
CASSRATGVRETQYF
>TRBV27
CGSRQIGSPLHF
>TRBV6-1
CASSEARDRAVFF
>TRBV2
CASIPPGTGDYTQYF
>TRBV28
CASTPGQGRGDTQYF
>TRBV7-8
CASSRRGDYGYTF
>TRBV15
CATSRALAGATDTQYF
>TRBV1
CTSSQDIGTLDLRGGYEQYF